These 17 T cell receptor beta chains came from one sample sequenced in a study of early T cells in non-severe SARS-CoV-2 infection. Each CDR3 protein gets one entry after TCRdb re-called the 5' RACE reads with MiXCR. The sample lists tens of thousands of distinct CDR3 sequences, over 9.5% occurring once. This material consisted of whole blood, taken at baseline. These receptors came from an adult who was a healthcare worker with PCR-confirmed SARS-CoV-2 infection or an uninfected control (not recorded which).

The chain employs TRBV24-1 and TRBJ1-4; 7 nucleotides match TRBD1. The CDR3 length is 17 residues. Germline CDR1 and CDR2: KGHDR and SFDVKD. V lost 0 bases and J lost 5; bases outside the gene matches: 8. CDR3: CATSDLIRTGWNEKLFF. CDR3 nucleotides: TGTGCCACCAGTGATTTGATCCGGACAGGATGGAATGAAAAACTGTTTTTT.

This clonotype was seen repeatedly, ten times or more. The chain joins TRBV3-1 to TRBJ2-7; D might be TRBD1 or TRBD2, each matching 5 bases. This CDR3 spans 15 amino acids. Germline-derived CDR1 and CDR2 are LGHDT and YNNKEL (reference sequence). Between the trimmed V and J ends, which lost 4 bases and 0 bases, there was a span of 13 bases. CDR3 sequence: CASSPAGTDSYEQYF. The CDR3 DNA follows: TGTGCCAGCAGCCCGGCCGGGACCGACTCCTACGAGCAGTACTTC.

The chain is built from TRBV4-3 and TRBJ2-3; 10 bases line up with TRBD2. CDR1 LGHNA and CDR2 YSLEER come from the germline V gene. The length of the CDR3 is 16 residues. Trimming cost V 4 bases and J 1 base; bases outside gene matches: 5. The CDR3 DNA follows: TGCGCCAGCAGCCTGGACCTAGCGGGGGGCACAGATACGCAGTATTTT. Translated, it gives CASSLDLAGGTDTQYF.

The CDR3 here is CASSLSRGVTEAFF. CDR3 in DNA: TGTGCCAGCAGCTTATCTCGTGGGGTCACTGAAGCTTTCTTT. J is TRBJ1-1 and V is TRBV7-9, with D unresolved. Trimming left V 2 bases short and J 4 bases short, with 11 bases between. From germline, CDR1 is SEHNR and CDR2 FQNEAQ (reference sequence). There are 14 residues in the CDR3.

This clonotype was seen more than once but under ten times. CDR3 in amino acids: CASSFEPGANSPLHF. The CDR3 nucleotides are TGTGCCAGCAGCTTTGAACCCGGGGCTAATTCACCCCTCCACTTT. J is TRBJ1-6 and V is TRBV7-8; possible D gene TRBD1, 5 bases. With 3 bases removed from V and 6 bases from J, the gap between germline ends came to 12 bases. CDR1 and CDR2 from the germline V gene are SGHVS and FQNEAQ. CDR3 length equals 15 residues.

This clonotype was seen at least ten times. The chain carries TRBV30 and TRBJ1-2; unclear D gene. Trimming cost V 3 bases and J 5 bases, with 10 bases left between them. Germline V gene data show CDR1 as GTSNPN and CDR2 as SVGIG (reference sequence). This CDR3 spans 12 amino acids. CDR3 nucleotide sequence: TGTGCCTGGAGAGAACTTCTTTATGGCTACACCTTC. Its protein is CAWRELLYGYTF.

This clonotype has at least ten counts. The gene calls are TRBV18 and TRBJ1-2; D gene uncertain. The CDR3 has 12 residues. Germline V gives CDR1 KGHSH, CDR2 LQKENI. Trimming cost V 2 bases and J 3 bases, with 4 bases left between them. The CDR3 region has the DNA TGTGCCAGCTCACCAGGGGACTATGGCTACACCTTC. Its protein is CASSPGDYGYTF.

The chain has TRBV5-1 and TRBJ1-2; D is unclear. Deletions cut 0 bases from V and 4 bases from J, with 22 bases between. This CDR3 contains 18 residues. Germline-derived CDR1 and CDR2 are SGHRS and YFSETQ. CDR3 region: CASSLDPTVLTGSYGYTF. The CDR3, as DNA: TGCGCCAGCAGCTTGGATCCTACAGTTCTAACTGGCAGCTATGGCTACACCTTC.

This clonotype was detected only a few times. CDR3 amino acids: CASSPWDRDTDTQYF. CDR3 bases: TGTGCCAGCAGCCCATGGGACAGGGACACAGATACGCAGTATTTT. The chain couples TRBV11-2 to TRBJ2-3, with 9 bases aligning to TRBD1. V shed 5 bases and J 2 bases; nucleotides not matched to a gene: 5. The CDR3 is 15 residues long. Germline V gene lookup returns CDR1 SGHAT and CDR2 FQNNGV.

There are a few counts of this clonotype. Here the CDR3 DNA reads TGCGCCAGCAGCTTGGAGGCGGGGCCAGATACGCAGTATTTT. Its protein product is CASSLEAGPDTQYF. This chain joins TRBV5-1 and TRBJ2-3; D possibly corresponds to TRBD2 (6 bases). Germline V gene sequence: CDR1 SGHRS, CDR2 YFSETQ. The CDR3 has 14 residues. Trimming pared 0 bases from V and 4 bases from J, leaving 9 bases between.

J is TRBJ2-4 and V is TRBV18, with 8 bases aligning to TRBD2. This CDR3 has 15 residues. Germline CDR1 is KGHSH and CDR2 is LQKENI. J gave up 5 bases and V 6 bases, and 9 bases lay outside the gene matches. CDR3 sequence reads: CASSPIAGLENIQYF. DNA of the CDR3: TGTGCCAGCTCCCCAATAGCGGGGTTGGAAAACATTCAGTACTTC. Drawing the rest from reference TRBV18 and TRBJ2-4, the complete variable domain is NAGVMQNPRHLVRRRGQEARLRCSPMKGHSHVYWYRQLPEEGLKFMVYLQKENIIDESGMPKERFSAEFPKEGPSILRIQQVVRGDSAAYFCASSPIAGLENIQYFGAGTRLSVL.

V is TRBV20-1 and J is TRBJ2-5; the D call may be TRBD1 or TRBD2 (6 bases each). Germline values: CDR1 DFQATT, CDR2 SNEGSKA (reference sequence). With 5 bases removed from V and 5 bases from J, the gap between germline ends came to 15 bases. The CDR3 is 13 amino acids. CDR3 amino acids: CSARKGGSETQYF. CDR3 nucleotides: TGCAGTGCTCGCAAAGGGGGGTCGGAGACCCAGTACTTC.

This clonotype was observed a few times. The chain links TRBV6-5 to TRBJ2-7; 7 bases agree with TRBD1. Germline CDR1 reads MNHEY; CDR2 reads SVGAGI. The length of the CDR3 is 15 residues. J lost 2 bases, V lost 6 bases, and 10 bases had no gene match. CDR3 DNA sequence: TGTGCCAGCAGACTTCAGGACAGGTTCGCCTACGAGCAGTACTTC. It codes for CASRLQDRFAYEQYF.

The genes are TRBV11-2 and TRBJ2-5; D may be TRBD1 or TRBD2 (5 bases each). Deletions cut 0 bases from V and 1 base from J, with 21 bases between. Germline lookup yields CDR1 SGHAT and CDR2 FQNNGV. CDR3 size: 19 residues. The chain's CDR3 is CASSLEVVGEFKLQETQYF. The CDR3 region has the DNA TGTGCCAGCAGCTTAGAAGTAGTAGGGGAGTTTAAACTCCAAGAGACCCAGTACTTC.

V gene TRBV11-2 combines with J gene TRBJ1-2; weak D call: TRBD1 (6 bases). CDR1 SGHAT and CDR2 FQNNGV come from the germline V gene. This CDR3 has 14 amino acids. The V gene lost 7 bases and the J gene lost 4 bases, with 16 bases spanning the gap. This CDR3 reads CASNPTGTTYGYTF. The DNA for the CDR3 is TGTGCCAGCAATCCGACCGGGACAACCTATGGCTACACCTTC. The full variable domain, with the rest looked up from reference TRBV11-2 and TRBJ1-2, is EAGVAQSPRYKIIEKRQSVAFWCNPISGHATLYWYQQILGQGPKLLIQFQNNGVVDDSQLPKDRFSAERLKGVDSTLKIQPAKLEDSAVYLCASNPTGTTYGYTFGSGTRLTVV.

This clonotype turned up a few times. The rearrangement uses TRBV12-3 or TRBV12-4 and TRBJ1-5; 9 bases match TRBD1. There are 16 residues in the CDR3. V was clipped by 3 bases and J by 2 bases; unmatched bases: 5. The CDR3 DNA reads TGTGCCAGCAGTTTCGTGGGACAGGGCGGCAATCAGCCCCAGCATTTT. Its protein is CASSFVGQGGNQPQHF.

This chain links TRBV7-3 with TRBJ2-2; 9 bases line up with TRBD2. Germline assignment: CDR1 SGHTA and CDR2 FQGTGA. This CDR3 is built from 16 residues. The V and J ends lost 1 base and 1 base, in that order; junction bases with no gene match: 1. The CDR3 protein is CASSLNSGGNTGELFF. The DNA for the CDR3 is TGTGCCAGCAGCTTAAATAGCGGGGGGAACACCGGGGAGCTGTTTTTT.